The entry that follows covers one TCR beta chain sequence. What it binds is not known. The data stem from a study of T cell responses to AZD1222 COVID-19 vaccine. TCRdb's copy holds only in-frame clones and misses some; the assay was immunoSEQ multiplex PCR. The sample has 84,000 or so clones, approximately 89% seen once; the top ten hold roughly 5%. The CDR3 extends over 13 amino acids. CDR1 is SGHTA and CDR2 is FQGTGA in the germline V gene. The ends were cut back, 3 bases at V and 1 base at J, with 5 bases in the middle. General study results and limits: Reports say nearly half of spike-specific TCRs go after unmutated variant regions. Only after the peak T cell response were repertoires sampled.

This sample comprised peripheral blood, obtained on day 0 of MenACWY control vaccination. V usage is TRBV7-3 and J usage is TRBJ2-3, with D unresolved. The sequence was collected from an adult in good health. CDR3 bases: TGTGCCAGCAGCTTGACTGGCACAGATACGCAGTATTTT. This gives the protein CASSLTGTDTQYF.